The next 32 T cell receptor beta chains were all read from a single sample in a study of CD8+ T cells in alopecia areata. Reverse transcribed after extraction, RNA yielded cDNA as the sequencing template. The data were produced by immunoSEQ multiplex PCR, yet TCRdb's version contains in-frame clones alone and is incomplete. The repertoire holds about 150,000 clones, with around two thirds as singletons. The specimen sequenced was CD8+ T cells sorted from blood. The receptors were gathered from a human donor in good health.

A remark on this clone: One junction end disagrees with the germline gene, perhaps due to a read error. The gene calls are TRBV29-1 and TRBJ2-7; D is possibly TRBD1 (5 bases). CDR1 and CDR2 from the germline V gene are SQVTM and ANQGSEA. The length of the CDR3 is 13 residues. Here the CDR3 reads CSVEGVLSYEQYF. In DNA form, the CDR3 reads TGCAGCGTCGAAGGGGTACTATCCTACGAGCAGTACTTC.

This clone was detected once. The chain couples TRBV27 to TRBJ1-1; D possibly corresponds to TRBD1 (5 bases). The germline V and J ends were trimmed by 8 bases and 6 bases, with 22 bases remaining between them. Germline CDR1 reads MNHEY; CDR2 reads SMNVEV (reference sequence). The CDR3 runs to 15 residues. The CDR3 here is CASRPSGQTFAEAFF. The CDR3 DNA sequence: TGTGCCAGCCGACCCTCCGGACAAACCTTCGCTGAAGCTTTCTTT.

In this sample, this clone turned up a few times. The CDR3 DNA follows: TGTGCCAGCAGCGCCGGGACTAGCGGGTCTGTTATGGAGACCCAGTACTTC. Its protein product is CASSAGTSGSVMETQYF. The chain joins TRBV9 to TRBJ2-5; TRBD2 matches 12 bases. V lost 3 bases to trimming and J lost 5 bases; unmatched junction nucleotides: 11. The CDR3 spans 17 residues. Germline loops: CDR1 SGDLS, CDR2 YYNGEE.

This clone showed up just once. The CDR3 loop reads CASSGRTGLYEQYF. The DNA for the CDR3 is TGTGCCAGCAGTGGGCGGACAGGGCTCTACGAGCAGTACTTC. This rearrangement joins TRBV2 to TRBJ2-7, with 8 positions matching TRBD1. Unmatched junction bases numbered 5, after V lost 4 bases and J lost 3 bases. From germline, CDR1 is SNHLY and CDR2 FYNNEI. The CDR3 length is 14 residues. Supplemented by reference TRBV2 and TRBJ2-7, the full variable domain reads EPEVTQTPSHQVTQMGQEVILRCVPISNHLYFYWYRQILGQKVEFLVSFYNNEISEKSEIFDDQFSVERPDGSNFTLKIRSTKLEDSAMYFCASSGRTGLYEQYFGPGTRLTVT.

In its sample, this clone was seen a few times. The rearrangement uses TRBV4-1 and TRBJ2-1; 9 bases map to TRBD1. This CDR3 region has 15 residues. Germline CDR1 and CDR2: MGHRA and YSYEKL. Losses at the gene ends were 5 bases for V and 8 bases for J; bases not matched to a gene: 10. In DNA form, the CDR3 reads TGCGCCAGCAGCATGTGGACTCGACAGGGGGATGAGCAGTTCTTC. Translating it yields CASSMWTRQGDEQFF.

The chain uses TRBV2 and TRBJ2-7, with 9 bases lining up with TRBD1. After removal of 6 bases from V and 3 bases from J, the junction contained 6 bases not matched to a gene. There are 14 residues in the CDR3. Germline V gene lookup returns CDR1 SNHLY and CDR2 FYNNEI. The CDR3 reads CASRPGQGSYEQYF. Written as DNA, the CDR3 is TGTGCCAGCAGGCCGGGACAGGGAAGCTACGAGCAGTACTTC.

The J gene is TRBJ2-1, the V gene TRBV6-5; D ambiguous. Germline loops: CDR1 MNHEY, CDR2 SVGAGI. This CDR3 has 14 amino acids. V gave up 0 bases and J gave up 0 bases, with 3 bases separating them. The CDR3: CASSYSSSYNEQFF. CDR3 bases: TGTGCCAGCAGTTACTCTTCCTCCTACAATGAGCAGTTCTTC.

The chain has TRBV4-1 and TRBJ1-5; tentatively, D is TRBD1 (5 bases). This CDR3 spans 15 amino acids. From germline, CDR1 is MGHRA and CDR2 YSYEKL. V lost 0 bases to trimming and J lost 7 bases, with 13 bases between them. CDR3 bases: TGCGCCAGCAGCCAAGATCTCAGGGAATTACAGCCCCAGCATTTT. Protein product: CASSQDLRELQPQHF.

This clone has only one observation. The chain is built from TRBV15 and TRBJ2-7, with TRBD1 as a possible D gene (5 bases). The CDR3 spans 14 residues. CDR1 LNHNV and CDR2 YYDKDF come from the germline V gene (reference sequence). Trimming removed 4 bases from V and 2 bases from J, with 12 bases in between. CDR3 bases: TGTGCCACCAGCACCCCGGACAATCCCTACGAGCAGTACTTC. It encodes CATSTPDNPYEQYF.

This clone was observed a handful of times. CDR3 in DNA: TGTGCCAGCAGCCCCGAGAACGGGGATGAGCAGTTCTTC. Encoded protein: CASSPENGDEQFF. The V and J genes are TRBV5-6 and TRBJ2-1; perhaps TRBD2 as D (5 bases). The CDR3 spans 13 residues. Trimming cost V 4 bases and J 8 bases, with 13 bases left between them. Germline assignment: CDR1 SGHDT and CDR2 YYEEEE.

The rearrangement uses TRBV27 and TRBJ2-1, with 9 bases identical to TRBD2. CDR1 is MNHEY and CDR2 is SMNVEV in the germline V gene (reference sequence). V lost 6 bases to trimming and J lost 0 bases; unmatched junction nucleotides: 9. The CDR3 consists of 17 residues. The CDR3 is CASSTLAGETSYNEQFF. The DNA for the CDR3 is TGTGCCAGCAGCACGTTAGCGGGGGAAACCTCCTACAATGAGCAGTTCTTC.

The genes are TRBV7-9 and TRBJ2-2, with 9 bases aligning to TRBD2. The V segment lost 1 base and the J segment 6 bases; nucleotides outside the gene matches: 0. This CDR3 has 14 amino acids. Germline V lookup: CDR1 SEHNR, CDR2 FQNEAQ (reference sequence). The CDR3 loop is CASSLGLAAGELFF. CDR3 nucleotides: TGTGCCAGCAGCTTAGGACTAGCGGCCGGGGAGCTGTTTTTT.

This CDR3 reads CASRTANYGYTF. CDR3 nucleotide sequence: TGTGCCAGCAGAACAGCTAACTATGGCTACACCTTC. V is TRBV27 and J is TRBJ1-2; D not certain. The V and J ends lost 6 bases and 0 bases respectively, with 5 bases between them. CDR3 size: 12 residues. Germline V gene lookup returns CDR1 MNHEY and CDR2 SMNVEV (reference sequence).

V usage is TRBV29-1 and J usage is TRBJ1-2, with D hard to call. Germline V gene data show CDR1 as SQVTM and CDR2 as ANQGSEA. The CDR3 extends over 11 amino acids. V was clipped by 7 bases and J by 6 bases, with 12 bases between them. The CDR3 DNA sequence: TGCAGCGCCGGCCTTAGAGATGGCTACACCTTC. Translation: CSAGLRDGYTF.

The rearrangement links TRBV27 to TRBJ2-7; possibly TRBD2 for D (5 bases). The ends were cut back, 2 bases at V and 0 bases at J, with 8 bases in the middle. The CDR3 totals 14 residues. The germline V gene encodes CDR1 MNHEY and CDR2 SMNVEV (reference sequence). The CDR3, as DNA: TGTGCCAGCAGTTTAGACGGGAACTCCTACGAGCAGTACTTC. Its translation is CASSLDGNSYEQYF.

This rearrangement joins TRBV5-4 to TRBJ2-1, with 10 bases matching TRBD2. This CDR3 spans 16 amino acids. Germline V CDR1 and CDR2: SGHNT, YYREEE (reference sequence). J was trimmed by 7 bases and V by 2 bases; bases with no gene match: 9. The CDR3 nucleotides read TGTGCCAGCAGCTTTCGTCCTCTAGCGGGAGCGAATGAGCAGTTCTTC. This gives the protein CASSFRPLAGANEQFF.

Note on this clone: The junction does not match germline at one end; this may be a read error. The sample contains more than one DNA sequence encoding this CDR3. The chain carries TRBV25-1 and TRBJ1-2; 8 bases map to TRBD1. This CDR3 has 14 residues. Germline CDR1 MGHDK, CDR2 SYGVNS. In DNA form, the CDR3 reads TGTGCCAGCAGCGGACAGGGTCTGAGAAGCGGCTATACCTTC. Amino acids: CASSGQGLRSGYTF.

V gene TRBV27 combines with J gene TRBJ1-1; D may be TRBD1 (6 bases). V lost 3 bases to trimming and J lost 4 bases, with 12 bases between them. CDR3 length: 14 amino acids. Per the germline V gene, CDR1 is MNHEY and CDR2 is SMNVEV (reference sequence). The CDR3 loop reads CASSLSTGSTEAFF. The DNA of the CDR3 is TGTGCCAGCAGTTTGTCAACAGGGAGCACTGAAGCTTTCTTT.

The genes are TRBV9 and TRBJ2-4; D possibly corresponds to TRBD1 (6 bases). The CDR3 spans 15 residues. Germline CDR1 and CDR2: SGDLS and YYNGEE. The V and J ends lost 4 bases and 1 base respectively, with 12 bases between them. In DNA form, the CDR3 reads TGTGCCAGCAGCATCGAAGGGGGTGCCAAAAACATTCAGTACTTC. Translated, it gives CASSIEGGAKNIQYF.

This sequence joins TRBV27 and TRBJ2-3, with D possibly being TRBD1 or TRBD2 (6 bases each). Trimming pared 2 bases from V and 6 bases from J, leaving 18 bases between. The CDR3 has 16 residues. Germline V gene lookup returns CDR1 MNHEY and CDR2 SMNVEV (reference sequence). The CDR3, as DNA: TGTGCCAGCAGTTTAGCGGGACACCTTCTGGTGGATACGCAGTATTTT. Translating gives CASSLAGHLLVDTQYF.

The rearrangement links TRBV7-9 to TRBJ2-5; no reliable D call. Germline V CDR1 and CDR2: SEHNR, FQNEAQ (reference sequence). The CDR3 is made up of 14 amino acids. V lost 3 bases and J lost 2, with 10 bases in between. The CDR3 nucleotides read TGTGCCAGCAGCTTGACCTTAGAACAAGAGACCCAGTACTTC. Translated: CASSLTLEQETQYF.

The chain combines TRBV27 with TRBJ1-5; D remains ambiguous. In germline, CDR1 is MNHEY, CDR2 SMNVEV (reference sequence). V was cut by 3 bases and J by 0 bases, with 6 bases left in between. The CDR3 runs to 14 residues. As DNA, the CDR3 is TGTGCCAGCAGTTTTAGGTATAGCAATCAGCCCCAGCATTTT. Encoded protein: CASSFRYSNQPQHF.

This chain links TRBV5-6 with TRBJ2-3; D not certain. V lost 0 bases to trimming and J lost 1 base, with 9 bases between them. Per the germline V gene, CDR1 is SGHDT and CDR2 is YYEEEE. CDR3 length equals 15 residues. Here the CDR3 reads CASSLGSWGTDTQYF. The CDR3 region has the DNA TGTGCCAGCAGCTTGGGAAGTTGGGGCACAGATACGCAGTATTTT.

This clone was recorded a few times. The chain uses TRBV4-1 and TRBJ2-2; D is possibly TRBD2 (6 bases). V was clipped by 1 base and J by 1 base, with 10 bases between them. CDR1 is MGHRA, CDR2 YSYEKL, per germline. The CDR3 loop spans 16 amino acids. Written as DNA, the CDR3 is TGCGCCAGCAGCCAAGCCCTAGCGCTGAACACCGGGGAGCTGTTTTTT. Protein product: CASSQALALNTGELFF.

V is TRBV19 and J is TRBJ2-1; D not resolved. This CDR3 has 15 amino acids. V was cut by 3 bases and J by 7 bases, with 16 bases left in between. Germline V gene data show CDR1 as LNHDA and CDR2 as SQIVND (reference sequence). CDR3 amino acids: CASSIDSRAINEQFF. The DNA of the CDR3 is TGTGCCAGTAGTATCGATAGCCGGGCCATTAATGAGCAGTTCTTC.

The chain links TRBV7-8 to TRBJ2-3, with a weak D call TRBD2 (6 bases). The CDR3 loop spans 16 amino acids. Per germline, CDR1 SGHVS and CDR2 FQNEAQ. Trimming cost V 5 bases and J 0 bases, with 15 bases left between them. CDR3 sequence: CASSGRTFTSTDTQYF. The CDR3 nucleotides are TGTGCCAGCAGCGGGAGGACTTTCACTAGCACAGATACGCAGTATTTT.

V gene TRBV6-6 combines with J gene TRBJ2-5, with TRBD2 matching over 7 bases. V was clipped by 7 bases and J by 5 bases; unmatched bases: 13. From germline, CDR1 is MNHNY and CDR2 SVGAGI (reference sequence). This CDR3 contains 15 residues. The CDR3 here is CASTLSGGVDETQYF. Here the CDR3 DNA reads TGTGCCAGCACCCTCTCGGGAGGAGTGGACGAGACCCAGTACTTC.

The chain joins TRBV5-1 to TRBJ1-2, with D hard to call. The CDR3 contains 14 residues. CDR1 is SGHRS, CDR2 YFSETQ, per germline. Trimming pared 6 bases from V and 8 bases from J, leaving 20 bases between. CDR3 coding DNA: TGCGCCAGCATTCCTTCGCCCGGGTACGACGGCTACACCTTC. As protein: CASIPSPGYDGYTF. Full variable domain (missing parts from reference TRBV5-1 and TRBJ1-2): KAGVTQTPRYLIKTRGQQVTLSCSPISGHRSVSWYQQTPGQGLQFLFEYFSETQRNKGNFPGRFSGRQFSNSRSEMNVSTLELGDSALYLCASIPSPGYDGYTFGSGTRLTVV.

The chain links TRBV7-8 to TRBJ2-3, with D hard to call. Germline V lookup: CDR1 SGHVS, CDR2 FQNEAQ. The CDR3 sequence is 16 residues long. Trimming pared 0 bases from V and 1 base from J, leaving 11 bases between. This CDR3 is CASSLATADRTDTQYF. CDR3 DNA: TGTGCCAGCAGCTTAGCGACGGCGGACCGCACAGATACGCAGTATTTT.

This chain links TRBV2 with TRBJ2-3; no clear D. Trimming cost V 8 bases and J 1 base, with 13 bases left between them. From germline, CDR1 is SNHLY and CDR2 FYNNEI. The CDR3 is made up of 14 amino acids. CDR3 DNA: TGTGCCAGCGGAAGCTTCCAAGGCACAGATACGCAGTATTTT. Protein product: CASGSFQGTDTQYF.

J is TRBJ1-5 and V is TRBV7-6; TRBD1 is a possible D gene (5 bases). Trimming stripped 5 bases from V and 3 bases from J, with 17 bases between. This CDR3 has 16 residues. Germline V gene sequence: CDR1 SGHVS, CDR2 FNYEAQ. CDR3 in DNA: TGTGCCAGCAGCCCAGGGATGGGTAGGTCCAATCAGCCCCAGCATTTT. Protein sequence: CASSPGMGRSNQPQHF.

This clone is a singleton in its sample. The rearrangement links TRBV29-1 to TRBJ2-4, with 7 bases fitting TRBD1. The V and J ends lost 3 bases and 5 bases, in that order; junction bases with no gene match: 7. The CDR3 is 14 amino acids. Germline V gene lookup returns CDR1 SQVTM and CDR2 ANQGSEA. CDR3 sequence reads: CSVDTGATENIQYF. The DNA of the CDR3 is TGCAGCGTTGATACAGGGGCAACTGAAAACATTCAGTACTTC.